The 10 T cell receptor beta chains below all came from one sample that was sequenced in a study of blood T cells in healthy people across ages. Primed by a sample-barcoded 5' primer and a J-beta primer mix, a second PCR proceeded for roughly 7 to 12 cycles. TCRdb re-analysed the 5' RACE reads in MiXCR, keeping a single row per CDR3 protein. The sample carries roughly 1.4 million distinct CDR3 sequences, approximately 59% recorded once. Material for sequencing was blood. All receptors come from a man younger than 30 in good health.

This clonotype was found once. The chain recombines TRBV20-1 with TRBJ2-3; perhaps TRBD2 as D (6 bases). This CDR3 contains 14 residues. Trimming pared 3 bases from V and 2 bases from J, leaving 12 bases between. Germline V gene data show CDR1 as DFQATT and CDR2 as SNEGSKA (reference sequence). CDR3 amino acids: CSASDGSLTDTQYF. CDR3 nucleotide sequence: TGCAGTGCTAGTGACGGGAGTCTCACAGATACGCAGTATTTT.

The gene calls are TRBV7-2 and TRBJ1-4; D is undetermined. The V and J ends lost 5 bases and 3 bases respectively, with 10 bases between them. The CDR3 loop spans 14 amino acids. Germline values: CDR1 SGHTA, CDR2 FQGNSA. The CDR3 nucleotides read TGTGCCAGCAGCCGCGGAAGGGCTAATGAAAAACTGTTTTTT. As protein: CASSRGRANEKLFF.

This rearrangement joins TRBV6-6 to TRBJ1-4; D gene unclear. The CDR3 sequence is 14 residues long. Trimming shortened V by 7 bases and J by 1 base, and 10 bases separated the two germline ends. The germline CDR1 and CDR2 sequences are MNHNY and SVGAGI (reference sequence). This CDR3 reads CASTGLRTNEKLFF. As DNA, the CDR3 is TGTGCCAGCACCGGGCTACGAACTAATGAAAAACTGTTTTTT.

The V and J genes are TRBV14 and TRBJ2-2; tentatively, D is TRBD2 (6 bases). The CDR3 has 15 residues. Germline values: CDR1 SGHDN, CDR2 FVKESK. Between the trimmed V and J ends, which lost 5 bases and 7 bases, there was a span of 17 bases. The CDR3 DNA is TGTGCCAGCAGCAGCGGGCCCGGCAAGGTCGGGGAGCTGTTTTTT. Protein: CASSSGPGKVGELFF.

This clonotype came up once. This sequence joins TRBV27 and TRBJ2-1; possible D gene TRBD1, 6 bases. The CDR3 is made up of 14 amino acids. Trimming stripped 8 bases from V and 4 bases from J, with 15 bases between. Germline-derived CDR1 and CDR2 are MNHEY and SMNVEV (reference sequence). The CDR3 DNA is TGTGCCAGCCGACAGGCCTTGGGGTACAATGAGCAGTTCTTC. Protein: CASRQALGYNEQFF.

Only a few counts were recorded for this clonotype. The chain employs TRBV7-9 and TRBJ2-5; 8 nucleotides line up with TRBD2. The V and J ends lost 8 bases and 4 bases, in that order; junction bases with no gene match: 0. The CDR3 contains 11 residues. Germline values: CDR1 SEHNR, CDR2 FQNEAQ (reference sequence). DNA of the CDR3: TGTGCCAGCCTAGCGGGAGAGACCCAGTACTTC. Its protein is CASLAGETQYF.

The chain recombines TRBV7-2 with TRBJ2-3, with TRBD1 identical over 9 bases. The V segment lost 1 base and the J segment 0 bases; nucleotides outside the gene matches: 11. The CDR3 sequence is 19 residues long. The germline gives CDR1 SGHTA, CDR2 FQGNSA. The CDR3 reads CASSLGEGQGYVSTDTQYF. In DNA form, the CDR3 reads TGTGCCAGCAGCTTAGGCGAGGGACAGGGATACGTAAGCACAGATACGCAGTATTTT.

The chain couples TRBV20-1 to TRBJ2-3; D gene unclear. Trimming left V 3 bases short and J 6 bases short, with 10 bases between. CDR1 DFQATT and CDR2 SNEGSKA come from the germline V gene (reference sequence). The CDR3 loop spans 12 amino acids. The CDR3 DNA follows: TGCAGTGCTAGGGCCCCGCCGGATACGCAGTATTTT. Amino acid sequence: CSARAPPDTQYF.

This clonotype was counted a few times. This chain links TRBV4-2 with TRBJ2-7; maybe TRBD1 (6 bases). The length of the CDR3 is 17 residues. Trimming shortened V by 0 bases and J by 5 bases, and 20 bases separated the two germline ends. Per the germline V gene, CDR1 is LGHNA and CDR2 is YNFKEQ. The CDR3 reads CASSQDDAAQGSDEQYF. CDR3 sequence (DNA): TGTGCCAGCAGCCAAGATGACGCAGCCCAGGGGAGCGACGAGCAGTACTTC.

The chain has TRBV4-1 and TRBJ1-5; D might be TRBD1 (5 bases). Trimming left V 0 bases short and J 2 bases short, with 14 bases between. The V gene's germline CDR1 is MGHRA and CDR2 YSYEKL. There are 17 residues in the CDR3. CDR3 DNA sequence: TGCGCCAGCAGCCAAGAGGCAGGCAGGGAAGGCAATCAGCCCCAGCATTTT. Protein product: CASSQEAGREGNQPQHF.